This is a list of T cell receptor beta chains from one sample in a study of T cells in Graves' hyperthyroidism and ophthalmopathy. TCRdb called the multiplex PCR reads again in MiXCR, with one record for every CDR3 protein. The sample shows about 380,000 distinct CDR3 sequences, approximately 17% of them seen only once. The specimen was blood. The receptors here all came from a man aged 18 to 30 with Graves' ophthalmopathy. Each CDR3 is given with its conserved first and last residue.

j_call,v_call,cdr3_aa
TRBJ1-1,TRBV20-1,CSASDPGINMNTEAFF
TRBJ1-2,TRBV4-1,CASGGANDYGYTF
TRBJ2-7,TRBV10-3,CAIKALLGNEQYF
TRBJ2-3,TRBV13,CASTPGGDTQYF
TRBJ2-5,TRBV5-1,CASSLQQTGETQYF
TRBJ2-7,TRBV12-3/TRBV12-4,CASRSRGGYEQYF
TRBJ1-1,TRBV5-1,CASSLDTEAFF
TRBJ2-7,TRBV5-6,CASSSLSEQYF
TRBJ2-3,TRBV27,CASRGGTGSPLFESPPSTDTQYF
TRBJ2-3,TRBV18,CASSPPGLPSTDTQYF
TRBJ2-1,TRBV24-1,CATSDFGVGEQFF
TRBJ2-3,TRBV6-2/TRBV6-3,CASSFRLASTDTQYF
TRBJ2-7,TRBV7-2,CASSTRTGADEQYF
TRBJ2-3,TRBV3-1,CASSQRTRQDTQYF
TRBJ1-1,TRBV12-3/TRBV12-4,CASSSNLRDRGLEAFF
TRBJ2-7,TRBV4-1,CASSQDSGEFRHYEQYF
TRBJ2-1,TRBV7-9,CASSLGPFLEGPVYNEQFF
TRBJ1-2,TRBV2,CASRFDRGVNYGYTF
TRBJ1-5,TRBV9,CASSARGSDQPQHF
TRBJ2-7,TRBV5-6,CASSWSYGAYEQYF
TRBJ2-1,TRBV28,CASSFRTASGYNEQFF
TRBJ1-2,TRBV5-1,CASSLGPPHGYTF
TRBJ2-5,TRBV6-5,CASSYSGARQETQYF
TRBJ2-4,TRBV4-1,CASSHPGLAKNIQYF
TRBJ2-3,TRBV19,CASSPGRAAGATDTQYF
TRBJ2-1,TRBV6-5,CASSYGRHNEQFF
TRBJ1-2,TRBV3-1,CASSQVQTGGYTF
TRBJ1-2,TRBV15,CATSPGADWGYTF
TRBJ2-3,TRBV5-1,CASRSGADTQYF
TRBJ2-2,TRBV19,CASYQPYWTGELFF
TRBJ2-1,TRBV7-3,CAGSPRRGSEQFF
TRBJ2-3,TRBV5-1,CASSVGGAGTDTQYF
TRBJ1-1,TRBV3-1,CASSQDSGLMNTEAFF
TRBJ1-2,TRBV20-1,CSARDIASYGYTF
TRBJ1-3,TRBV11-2,CASSMTGEGAGNTIYF
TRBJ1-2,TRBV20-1,CSARVGQRANYGYTF
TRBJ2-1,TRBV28,CASSFEGVYNEQFF
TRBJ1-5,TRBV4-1,CASSQTGGFNQPQHF
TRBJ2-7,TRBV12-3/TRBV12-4,CASSGTSGGANEQYF
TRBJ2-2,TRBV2,CASRRQGGSGELFF
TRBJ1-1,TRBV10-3,CAISVRGAQMNTEAFF